A selection of T cell receptor beta chains follows, all from one sample in a study of T cells in Graves' hyperthyroidism and ophthalmopathy. TCRdb passed the multiplex PCR reads through MiXCR, listing each CDR3 protein once. The table has roughly 400,000 distinct CDR3 sequences, more than 12% seen once. Sequencing used blood. The receptor source for this set is a man in his forties or fifties with Graves' ophthalmopathy. Each CDR3 is given with its conserved first and last residue. A D gene is named only where the DNA matches it firmly. Size is stated for part of the rows, as once, few or many counts, or as a class when the clone is expanded.

v_gene: TRBV7-2; j_gene: TRBJ2-3; abundance: many; d_gene: TRBD1; CDR3nt: TGTGCCAGCAGCTTAGTTCAGGGGGTAGGGACAGATACGCAGTATTTT; CDR3aa: CASSLVQGVGTDTQYF
v_gene: TRBV20-1; j_gene: TRBJ2-5; abundance: .; d_gene: TRBD1; CDR3nt: TGCAGTGCTAGTTTAAGTACCGGGACAGAAGAGACCCAGTACTTC; CDR3aa: CSASLSTGTEETQYF
v_gene: TRBV11-2; j_gene: TRBJ2-5; abundance: many; d_gene: .; CDR3nt: TGTGCCAGCAGCTTCTCTAGGCGGGAGACCCAGTACTTC; CDR3aa: CASSFSRRETQYF
v_gene: TRBV10-2; j_gene: TRBJ2-2; abundance: few; d_gene: .; CDR3nt: TGCGCCAGCAGTTGGGGCGGGAACACCGGGGAGCTGTTTTTT; CDR3aa: CASSWGGNTGELFF
v_gene: TRBV30; j_gene: TRBJ2-7; abundance: .; d_gene: .; CDR3nt: TGTGCCTGGACTAGCAGGCCCTACGAGCAGTACTTC; CDR3aa: CAWTSRPYEQYF
v_gene: TRBV12-3/TRBV12-4; j_gene: TRBJ2-2; abundance: few; d_gene: .; CDR3nt: TGTGCCAGCACCCCCTCGATAGCGGTCACCGGGGAGCTGTTTTTT; CDR3aa: CASTPSIAVTGELFF
v_gene: TRBV29-1; j_gene: TRBJ2-3; abundance: few; d_gene: .; CDR3nt: TGCAGCGTTGAAGATGGGCGGGAACGCACAGATACGCAGTATTTT; CDR3aa: CSVEDGRERTDTQYF
v_gene: TRBV5-1; j_gene: TRBJ2-5; abundance: .; d_gene: .; CDR3nt: TGCGCCAGCAGCTTTAGGACGGGGGAGACCCAGTACTTC; CDR3aa: CASSFRTGETQYF
v_gene: TRBV30; j_gene: TRBJ2-3; abundance: many; d_gene: TRBD1; CDR3nt: TGTGCCTGGAGGGACAGGGGAAGGAGGTCGGACCGCACAGATACGCAGTATTTT; CDR3aa: CAWRDRGRRSDRTDTQYF
v_gene: TRBV11-2; j_gene: TRBJ2-2; abundance: many; d_gene: .; CDR3nt: TGTGCCAGCAGCCGCGGGACGGTCGGGGAGCTGTTTTTT; CDR3aa: CASSRGTVGELFF
v_gene: TRBV4-2; j_gene: TRBJ2-3; abundance: many; d_gene: TRBD2; CDR3nt: TGTGCCAGCAGCCAAGGGCTAGCGGGGAACACAGATACGCAGTATTTT; CDR3aa: CASSQGLAGNTDTQYF
v_gene: TRBV10-3; j_gene: TRBJ2-3; abundance: many; d_gene: TRBD2; CDR3nt: TGTGCCATCAGAAGCGGGAGAGAGACAGATACGCAGTATTTT; CDR3aa: CAIRSGRETDTQYF
v_gene: TRBV30; j_gene: TRBJ2-5; abundance: many; d_gene: .; CDR3nt: TGTGCCTGGAGTGTACTTTCTGGGGGCGGAGAGACCCAGTACTTC; CDR3aa: CAWSVLSGGGETQYF
v_gene: TRBV18; j_gene: TRBJ1-3; abundance: many; d_gene: TRBD1; CDR3nt: TGTGCCAGCTCATGGGGACAGGGGGCCTCTGGAAACACCATATATTTT; CDR3aa: CASSWGQGASGNTIYF
v_gene: TRBV10-2; j_gene: TRBJ1-1; abundance: .; d_gene: .; CDR3nt: TGCGCCAGCAGTGAGTCAAGGACCGTGAACACTGAAGCTTTCTTT; CDR3aa: CASSESRTVNTEAFF
v_gene: TRBV20-1; j_gene: TRBJ2-7; abundance: many; d_gene: TRBD2; CDR3nt: TGCAGTGCCCAGAGCGGGAGGGGGTCCTACGAGCAGTACTTC; CDR3aa: CSAQSGRGSYEQYF
v_gene: TRBV19; j_gene: TRBJ1-2; abundance: few; d_gene: .; CDR3nt: TGTGCCAGTAGTATTCCCTCGGGCTATGGCTACACCTTC; CDR3aa: CASSIPSGYGYTF
v_gene: TRBV19; j_gene: TRBJ2-1; abundance: few; d_gene: .; CDR3nt: TGTGCCAGTAGTATTGGGGGAGGAGTGGATGAGCAGTTCTTC; CDR3aa: CASSIGGGVDEQFF
v_gene: TRBV30; j_gene: TRBJ2-1; abundance: many; d_gene: TRBD2; CDR3nt: TGTGCCTGGAGTATAGCGGGAGGGGATGAGCAGTTCTTC; CDR3aa: CAWSIAGGDEQFF
v_gene: TRBV6-1; j_gene: TRBJ2-1; abundance: .; d_gene: TRBD2; CDR3nt: TGTGCCAGCAGAACCCCGGGGACTAGCGGGAGGAGGCGTGAGCAGTTCTTC; CDR3aa: CASRTPGTSGRRREQFF